These T cell receptor beta chains were read from a single sample in a study of blood T cell repertoires in COVID-19. Repertoires were generated with immunoSEQ multiplex PCR, while TCRdb's copy carries only in-frame clones and drops some. Here the sample spans 260,000 or so clones, 85% being singletons. The sequencing sample was made of PBMCs or T cells enriched from blood (not recorded which). The receptor set was obtained from a woman between 45 and 65 years old who had recovered from COVID-19. The CDR3 runs from the conserved cysteine through the conserved F or W. The D gene is left open where the match is weak. Where a row states a size, it is once, few, many or the class of an expanded clone; other rows omit it.

clone_size | j_call | v_call | d_call | cdr3_aa | cdr3_nt
- | TRBJ1-2 | TRBV15 | - | CATSRDLAGIGYTF | TGTGCCACCAGCAGAGATTTGGCAGGGATTGGCTACACCTTC
- | TRBJ2-3 | TRBV7-6 | TRBD1 | CASSYSGTGVADTQYF | TGTGCCAGCAGCTACTCCGGGACAGGGGTCGCAGATACGCAGTATTTT
- | TRBJ1-3 | TRBV5-4 | - | CASSARTQGMGNTIYF | TGTGCCAGCAGCGCGAGAACTCAGGGGATGGGAAACACCATATATTTT
- | TRBJ1-3 | TRBV6-6 | - | CASGPSSGNTIYF | TGTGCCAGCGGGCCCAGCTCTGGAAACACCATATATTTT
- | TRBJ2-1 | TRBV18 | TRBD1 | CASSPPKGTGAQFF | TGTGCCAGCTCACCACCGAAAGGGACAGGGGCGCAGTTCTTC
once | TRBJ2-3 | TRBV28 | - | CASSLVADTQYF | TGTGCCAGCAGTTTAGTAGCAGATACGCAGTATTTT
- | TRBJ1-2 | TRBV7-2 | - | CASSLAPDSIYGYTF | TGTGCCAGCAGCTTAGCCCCGGACAGCATCTATGGCTACACCTTC
- | TRBJ1-4 | TRBV27 | TRBD1 | CASRGTGGVEKLFF | TGTGCCAGCAGGGGGACAGGGGGTGTAGAAAAACTGTTTTTT
- | TRBJ2-3 | TRBV10-3 | TRBD1 | CAIRPTGTGDTDTQYF | TGTGCCATCCGGCCGACCGGGACAGGGGACACAGATACGCAGTATTTT
few | TRBJ1-4 | TRBV5-1 | TRBD1 | CASRRTGGIATNEKLFF | TGCGCCAGCAGACGGACAGGGGGCATCGCAACTAATGAAAAACTGTTTTTT
- | TRBJ1-4 | TRBV9 | - | CASSVEAVVATNEKLFF | TGTGCCAGCAGCGTAGAGGCGGTAGTTGCAACTAATGAAAAACTGTTTTTT
- | TRBJ1-1 | TRBV24-1 | - | CATSDSQYTEAFF | TGTGCCACCAGTGATTCACAATACACTGAAGCTTTCTTT
- | TRBJ1-2 | TRBV7-3 | TRBD1 | CASSFSPQQGSSYGYTF | TGTGCCAGCAGCTTTTCCCCCCAACAGGGGTCGAGCTATGGCTACACCTTC
- | TRBJ1-3 | TRBV19 | - | CASSESGVSGNTIYF | TGTGCCAGTAGTGAATCGGGAGTCTCTGGAAACACCATATATTTT
- | TRBJ1-5 | TRBV14 | TRBD1 | CASSHSDRDRDLWNQPQHF | TGTGCCAGCAGCCACTCCGACCGGGACAGGGATCTGTGGAATCAGCCCCAGCATTTT
once | TRBJ2-1 | TRBV18 | TRBD2 | CASSPIAGGSNEQFF | TGTGCCAGCTCGCCTATAGCGGGAGGGAGTAATGAGCAGTTCTTC
- | TRBJ1-5 | TRBV19 | TRBD1 | CASSRQGYNQPQHF | TGTGCCAGTAGTAGACAGGGCTACAATCAGCCCCAGCATTTT
once | TRBJ2-1 | TRBV19 | TRBD2 | CASTDGLAGGYEQFF | TGTGCCAGTACCGACGGACTAGCGGGAGGATATGAGCAGTTCTTC
once | TRBJ1-2 | TRBV24-1 | - | CATSDFDINYGYTF | TGTGCCACCAGTGATTTCGACATTAACTATGGCTACACCTTC
once | TRBJ2-3 | TRBV5-1 | TRBD1 | CASSSDRGIDTQYF | TGCGCCAGCAGCTCTGACAGGGGGATAGATACGCAGTATTTT
- | TRBJ1-6 | TRBV9 | - | CASSVSNNSPLHF | TGTGCCAGCAGCGTGAGTAATAATTCACCCCTCCACTTT
- | TRBJ2-7 | TRBV15 | - | CATSRDRWREQYF | TGTGCCACCAGCAGAGATCGCTGGAGGGAGCAGTACTTC
- | TRBJ1-5 | TRBV20-1 | - | CSASRESRSSPQHF | TGCAGTGCTAGTCGGGAGTCCAGGTCCTCTCCCCAGCATTTT
few | TRBJ1-2 | TRBV5-1 | TRBD1 | CASTDPQGNYGYTF | TGCGCCAGCACCGATCCACAGGGGAACTATGGCTACACCTTC
- | TRBJ1-4 | TRBV10-2 | - | CASSEWGREEKLFF | TGCGCCAGCAGTGAGTGGGGGCGCGAAGAAAAACTGTTTTTT
few | TRBJ1-4 | TRBV18 | - | CASSPEIGLTRNEKLFF | TGTGCCAGCTCACCTGAAATTGGGCTCACGAGAAATGAAAAACTGTTTTTT
- | TRBJ2-5 | TRBV5-5 | TRBD1 | CASSFRTGVGETQYF | TGTGCCAGCAGCTTCCGGACAGGGGTTGGGGAGACCCAGTACTTC
- | TRBJ2-1 | TRBV5-1 | - | CASSLERLLNNEQFF | TGCGCCAGCAGCTTGGAGAGACTACTTAACAATGAGCAGTTCTTC
- | TRBJ1-1 | TRBV9 | TRBD1 | CASSVGQGNTEAFF | TGTGCCAGCAGCGTCGGACAGGGGAACACTGAAGCTTTCTTT
- | TRBJ1-3 | TRBV29-1 | - | CSVGEGGNTIYF | TGCAGCGTTGGGGAGGGTGGAAACACCATATATTTT
- | TRBJ2-7 | TRBV7-2 | - | CASSPGGDRPYEQYF | TGTGCCAGCAGCCCCGGGGGGGACAGACCTTACGAGCAGTACTTC
- | TRBJ2-5 | TRBV6-6 | - | CASRSRGGQETQYF | TGTGCCAGCAGAAGTAGGGGGGGCCAAGAGACCCAGTACTTC
- | TRBJ1-6 | TRBV12-3/TRBV12-4 | - | CASGWGARSPLHF | TGTGCCAGCGGTTGGGGCGCGAGGTCACCCCTCCACTTT
- | TRBJ2-7 | TRBV3-1/TRBV3-2 | - | CASSQDPGRGGEQYF | TGTGCCAGCAGCCAAGACCCCGGCAGGGGAGGGGAGCAGTACTTC
- | TRBJ1-1 | TRBV28 | - | CASSLPGRVNTEAFF | TGTGCCAGCAGTTTACCGGGCAGGGTGAACACTGAAGCTTTCTTT
- | TRBJ1-1 | TRBV10-2 | - | CASSGGRGGTEAFF | TGCGCCAGCAGTGGCGGCAGGGGAGGGACTGAAGCTTTCTTT
- | TRBJ2-7 | TRBV7-9 | - | CASSLGRGESYEQYF | TGTGCCAGCAGCTTAGGCCGCGGGGAATCCTACGAGCAGTACTTC
- | TRBJ2-2 | TRBV4-3 | - | CASSQDRGGSNTGELFF | TGCGCCAGCAGCCAAGATAGGGGGGGTTCGAACACCGGGGAGCTGTTTTTT
- | TRBJ2-7 | TRBV2 | TRBD2 | CASSERVGRTPYEQYF | TGTGCCAGCAGTGAGCGGGTCGGGAGGACGCCCTACGAGCAGTACTTC
- | TRBJ2-1 | TRBV24-1 | TRBD2 | CATSERAGALSYNEQFF | TGTGCCACCAGTGAAAGAGCGGGGGCGTTGTCCTACAATGAGCAGTTCTTC
- | TRBJ1-2 | TRBV9 | TRBD1 | CASSAGQGINYGYTF | TGTGCCAGCAGCGCGGGACAGGGCATTAACTATGGCTACACCTTC
- | TRBJ1-6 | TRBV6-2/TRBV6-3 | - | CASSYSDSSPLHF | TGTGCCAGCAGTTACTCGGACAGTTCACCCCTCCACTTT
- | TRBJ2-2 | TRBV5-1 | - | CASNPGTSNTGELFF | TGCGCCAGCAATCCCGGGACTTCGAACACCGGGGAGCTGTTTTTT
- | TRBJ2-7 | TRBV20-1 | - | CSARSGGEQYF | TGCAGTGCTAGATCGGGTGGTGAGCAGTACTTC
once | TRBJ1-1 | TRBV5-5 | - | CASSFTGGTEAFF | TGTGCCAGCAGCTTTACGGGAGGGACTGAAGCTTTCTTT
- | TRBJ2-5 | TRBV5-4 | TRBD1 | CASSLGDRDQETQYF | TGTGCCAGCAGCTTGGGGGACAGGGACCAAGAGACCCAGTACTTC
once | TRBJ2-7 | TRBV27 | TRBD1 | CASSLRDSYEQYF | TGTGCCAGCAGTTTAAGGGACAGCTACGAGCAGTACTTC
few | TRBJ2-3 | TRBV7-3 | - | CASSQGSTDTQYF | TGTGCCAGCAGCCAGGGGAGCACAGATACGCAGTATTTT
- | TRBJ1-4 | TRBV5-4 | - | CASSLGAGHNEKLFF | TGTGCCAGCAGCTTGGGTGCAGGACATAATGAAAAACTGTTTTTT